This TCR beta chain was sequenced for a study of blood T cell repertoires in COVID-19. Study information: The origin of the acute and convalescent COVID-19 samples was the United States, Italy and Spain.

Authors' data handling: Reference gene primers were amplified, and this amplification served to estimate nucleated cell counts. Here immunoSEQ multiplex PCR was the method, and the copy in TCRdb shows in-frame clones only, minus some. The DNA was the basis for D and trimming; V, J and clone size are from that table. This table has roughly 150,000 clones, about 80% appearing once. Participants were placed into cohorts based on the clinical history they reported. Specimen: PBMCs or T cells enriched from blood (not recorded which). The sequence came from a man aged 45-65 years in a cohort exposed to, infected with or recovered from COVID-19 (not recorded which).

CDR3 amino acids: CASVGQTLNTEAFF. In DNA form, the CDR3 reads TGTGCTAGCGTGGGGCAGACCCTGAACACTGAAGCTTTCTTT. This chain uses TRBV12-5 with TRBJ1-1; TRBD1 is a possible D gene (5 bases). The CDR3 is made up of 14 amino acids. In germline, CDR1 is LGHNT, CDR2 FRNRAP. Trimming left V 9 bases short and J 0 bases short, with 14 bases between.